This T cell receptor beta chain is from a study of cytomegalovirus exposure and HLA in healthy donors. Across the whole study: As an earlier analysis found, some 170 million T cells yielded 117 million unique TCR beta sequences.

The study, taken as a whole, reports: Among CMV-associated TCR beta chains, most appeared HLA-restricted in a later analysis.

To note about this clone: What it recognizes is unknown.

The CDR3 has 14 residues. Per germline, CDR1 KGHSH and CDR2 LQKENI. Trimming cost V 5 bases and J 7 bases; bases outside gene matches: 9. Every donor was a healthy person donating bone marrow. 60 Vbeta and 13 Jbeta primers were used in PCR. Assay: immunoSEQ multiplex PCR; the TCRdb copy retains only in-frame clones and omits some. This table has approximately 140,000 clones, roughly three quarters appearing once. V and J are TRBV18 and TRBJ2-7; 9 bases are shared with TRBD1. What was sequenced was PBMCs. The source is a man aged 18 to 30 in good health and CMV-seronegative. CDR3 coding DNA: TGTGCCAGCTCATTTGGGACAGGGTCGGGTGAGCAGTACTTC. It yields the protein CASSFGTGSGEQYF.